This record concerns one T cell receptor beta chain sequence. Its binding antigen is unknown. Mismatch with germline at one junction end may stem from a read error. Reading from cysteine to phenylalanine, the CDR3 counts 14 amino acids. Only CDR3 DNA is held: 42 bases, read in frame from base 1. CDR1 MGHRA and CDR2 YSYEKL were looked up in the germline V gene. Participants in the prospective study were enrolled through a virtual design, were aged roughly 18 to 90 years, and lived in about 25 United States geographic areas. In the prospective study, cohorts were assigned on the basis of participant-reported clinical history obtained from a screening survey and a study questionnaire. Mobile phlebotomists in the prospective study collected whole blood, serum and a nasopharyngeal or oropharyngeal swab from every participant. Participants in the prospective study had the option to provide additional blood draws and questionnaires over a roughly 2-month period. Prospective study blood samples were shipped either frozen or at room temperature before DNA extraction.

This specimen belongs to a study of blood T cell repertoires in COVID-19 (dated by TCRdb to between 2020 and 2021). Regarding the research as a whole: Samples from collaborators originated in the United States, Italy and Spain and spanned both the acute and convalescent phases of COVID-19. The material from the prospective study consisted of cDNA or gDNA derived from T cells, B-cell-depleted T cells, or PBMCs. Deeply sampled blood TCRbeta repertoires from subjects exposed to, actively infected with, or recovered from COVID-19 were included in the dataset. The repertoires were released in a freely available public database meant as a resource for research on the immune response to SARS-CoV-2. The samples were drawn from the first 160 participants of the ongoing ImmuneRACE study and from 1,254 subjects provided by 6 global collaborators. A de-identified subject ID, COVID-19 status, age in years and sex were almost always included in the sample metadata. Where available, HLA class I and class II types were taken from metadata supplied by the sample provider and were not determined by assay-based typing.

Overall study results and their limits: Clinical and demographic metadata were provided uncurated, with the amount varying by source and participant.

TCRbeta CDR3 regions were amplified from genomic DNA using the immunoSEQ Assay, a bias-controlled multiplex PCR. The study's own analysis went as follows. Nucleated cell counts per sample were estimated from amplification of reference gene primers within the assay. Sequence reads were collapsed and filtered to measure the absolute abundance of every unique TCRbeta CDR3 rearrangement. Productive Simpson clonality was computed per sample as the square root of Simpson's diversity index over productive rearrangements. As stored in TCRdb, this immuneACCESS dataset retains in-frame rearrangements with V and J assigned. A fraction of the clones does not appear; measured against another copy, unresolved V genes explain less than half of the discrepancy, and the remainder lacks a known reason. V and J calls and clone size come straight from that table; D and trimming were deduced from the DNA. The sample profile shows approximately 180,000 clones; nearly 90% of them were found once. Jointly, the top ten make up 2% to 2.5% of the sample.

Recombination linked TRBV4-1 to TRBJ2-1; TRBD2 matches 11 bases in the middle. The clonotype was recovered from a middle-aged woman with acute COVID-19. Sequencing input: PBMCs or T cells enriched from blood (not recorded which). The CDR3 in this case is CASSQDLAGGRWVF. The bases read TGCGCCAGCAGCCAAGATCTAGCGGGGGGACGGTGGGTCTTC.